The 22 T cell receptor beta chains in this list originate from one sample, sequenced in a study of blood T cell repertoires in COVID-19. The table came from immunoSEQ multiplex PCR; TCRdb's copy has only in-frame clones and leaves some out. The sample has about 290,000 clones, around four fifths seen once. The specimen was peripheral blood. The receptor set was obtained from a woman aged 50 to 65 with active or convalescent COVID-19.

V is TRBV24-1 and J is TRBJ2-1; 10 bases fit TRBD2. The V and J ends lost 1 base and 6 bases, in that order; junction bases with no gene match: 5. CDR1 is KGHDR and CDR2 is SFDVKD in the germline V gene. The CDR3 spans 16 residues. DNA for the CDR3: TGTGCCACCAGTGATTTCGGAGCTAGCGGGAGCAATGAGCAGTTCTTC. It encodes CATSDFGASGSNEQFF.

The CDR3 nucleotides read TGTGCCAGCAGTCGAACAGGGGGCGCGACGGAGGGCTACACCTTC. It encodes CASSRTGGATEGYTF. The rearrangement joins TRBV6-5 to TRBJ1-2, with 9 bases aligning to TRBD1. V lost 5 bases to trimming and J lost 8 bases; unmatched junction nucleotides: 12. The length of the CDR3 is 15 residues. CDR1 and CDR2 (germline): MNHEY, SVGAGI.

CDR3 DNA: TGCGCCAGCAGCCCGGGACAGCTCCAAGAGACCCAGTACTTC. Its protein is CASSPGQLQETQYF. The chain recombines TRBV5-1 with TRBJ2-5, with 7 bases that match TRBD1. Per the germline V gene, CDR1 is SGHRS and CDR2 is YFSETQ. The CDR3 is 14 residues long. J was trimmed by 1 base and V by 4 bases; bases with no gene match: 4.

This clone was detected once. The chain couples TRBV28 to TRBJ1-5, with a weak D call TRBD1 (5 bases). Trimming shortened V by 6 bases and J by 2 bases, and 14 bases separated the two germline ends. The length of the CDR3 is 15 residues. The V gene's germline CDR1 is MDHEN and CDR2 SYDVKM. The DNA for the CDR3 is TGTGCCAGCAGAAAAGGGACTTCTGGCAATCAGCCCCAGCATTTT. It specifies CASRKGTSGNQPQHF. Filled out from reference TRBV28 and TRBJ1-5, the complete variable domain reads DVKVTQSSRYLVKRTGEKVFLECVQDMDHENMFWYRQDPGLGLRLIYFSYDVKMKEKGDIPEGYSVSREKKERFSLILESASTNQTSMYLCASRKGTSGNQPQHFGDGTRLSIL.

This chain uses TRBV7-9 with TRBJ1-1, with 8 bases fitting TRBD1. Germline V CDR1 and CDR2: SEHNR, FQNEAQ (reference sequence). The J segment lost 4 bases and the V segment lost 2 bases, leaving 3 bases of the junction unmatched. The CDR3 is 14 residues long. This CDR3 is CASSLWTGTTEAFF. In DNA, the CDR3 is TGTGCCAGCAGCTTATGGACAGGGACCACTGAAGCTTTCTTT.

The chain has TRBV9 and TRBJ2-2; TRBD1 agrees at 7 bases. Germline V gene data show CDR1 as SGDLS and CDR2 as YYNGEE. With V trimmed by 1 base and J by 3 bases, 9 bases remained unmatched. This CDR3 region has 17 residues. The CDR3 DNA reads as TGTGCCAGCAGCGTAACCGGGACAGCCTTAGACACCGGGGAGCTGTTTTTT. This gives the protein CASSVTGTALDTGELFF.

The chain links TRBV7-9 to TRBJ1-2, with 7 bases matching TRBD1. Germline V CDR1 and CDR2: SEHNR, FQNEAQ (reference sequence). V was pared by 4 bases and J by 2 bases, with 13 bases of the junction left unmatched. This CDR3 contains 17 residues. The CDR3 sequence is CASSYIPGQRSNYGYTF. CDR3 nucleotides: TGTGCCAGCAGCTACATCCCGGGACAGAGGTCAAACTATGGCTACACCTTC.

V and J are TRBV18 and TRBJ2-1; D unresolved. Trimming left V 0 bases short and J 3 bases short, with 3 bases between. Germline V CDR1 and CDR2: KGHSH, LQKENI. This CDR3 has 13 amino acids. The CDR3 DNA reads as TGTGCCAGCTCACCACCCAGCTACAATGAGCAGTTCTTC. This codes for CASSPPSYNEQFF.

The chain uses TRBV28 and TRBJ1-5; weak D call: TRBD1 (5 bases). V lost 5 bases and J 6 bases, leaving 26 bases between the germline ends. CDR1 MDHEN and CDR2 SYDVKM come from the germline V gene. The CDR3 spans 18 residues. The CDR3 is CASSLRDLYDNGFQPQHF. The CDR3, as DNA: TGTGCCAGCAGTCTGCGGGACCTTTATGATAACGGTTTTCAGCCCCAGCATTTT.

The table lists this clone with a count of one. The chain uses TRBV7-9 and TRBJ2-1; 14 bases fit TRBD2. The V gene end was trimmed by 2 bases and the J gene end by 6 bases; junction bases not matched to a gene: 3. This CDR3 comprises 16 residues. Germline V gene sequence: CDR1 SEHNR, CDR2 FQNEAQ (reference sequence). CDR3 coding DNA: TGTGCCAGCAGCTTAATTGGACTAGCGGGAGGCAATGAGCAGTTCTTC. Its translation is CASSLIGLAGGNEQFF.

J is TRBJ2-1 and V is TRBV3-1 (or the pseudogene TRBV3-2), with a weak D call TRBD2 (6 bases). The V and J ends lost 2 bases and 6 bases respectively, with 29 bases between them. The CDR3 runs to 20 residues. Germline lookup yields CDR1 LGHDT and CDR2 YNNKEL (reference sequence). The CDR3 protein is CASSQSGLMGYTGDVNEQFF. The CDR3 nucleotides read TGTGCCAGCAGCCAATCTGGTTTGATGGGGTACACGGGAGACGTCAATGAGCAGTTCTTC.

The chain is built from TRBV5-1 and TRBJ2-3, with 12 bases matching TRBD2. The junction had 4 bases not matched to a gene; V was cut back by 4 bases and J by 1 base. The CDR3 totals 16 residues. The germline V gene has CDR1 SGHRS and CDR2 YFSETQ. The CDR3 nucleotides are TGCGCCAGCAGCCTCCGGACTAGCGGGGGCACAGATACGCAGTATTTT. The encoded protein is CASSLRTSGGTDTQYF.

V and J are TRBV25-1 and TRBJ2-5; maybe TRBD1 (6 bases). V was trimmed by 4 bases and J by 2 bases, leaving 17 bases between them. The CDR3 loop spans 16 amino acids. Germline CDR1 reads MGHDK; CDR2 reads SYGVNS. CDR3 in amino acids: CASSASRQVFQETQYF. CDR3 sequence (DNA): TGTGCCAGCAGTGCTTCAAGACAGGTCTTTCAAGAGACCCAGTACTTC. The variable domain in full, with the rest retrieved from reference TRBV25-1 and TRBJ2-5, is EADIYQTPRYLVIGTGKKITLECSQTMGHDKMYWYQQDPGMELHLIHYSYGVNSTEKGDLSSESTVSRIRTEHFPLTLESARPSHTSQYLCASSASRQVFQETQYFGPGTRLLVL.

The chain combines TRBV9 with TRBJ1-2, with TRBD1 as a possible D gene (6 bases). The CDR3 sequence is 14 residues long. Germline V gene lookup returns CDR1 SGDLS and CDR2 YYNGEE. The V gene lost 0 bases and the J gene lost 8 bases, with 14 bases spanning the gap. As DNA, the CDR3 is TGTGCCAGCAGCGTAGGCAGGGGCGCGGTAGGCTACACCTTC. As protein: CASSVGRGAVGYTF.

As DNA, the CDR3 is TGTGCCAGCAGCCCTAGGTTAAGGTACAATGAGCAGTTCTTC. This codes for CASSPRLRYNEQFF. This rearrangement joins TRBV7-2 to TRBJ2-1; D is undetermined. The CDR3 consists of 14 residues. Germline CDR1 SGHTA, CDR2 FQGNSA. V lost 5 bases, J lost 4 bases, and 12 bases lay in between.

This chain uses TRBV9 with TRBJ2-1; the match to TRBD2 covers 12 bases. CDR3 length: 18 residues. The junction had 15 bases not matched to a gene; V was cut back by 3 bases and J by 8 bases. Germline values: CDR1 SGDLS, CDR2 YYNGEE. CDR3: CASSANLQTSGSRDEQFF. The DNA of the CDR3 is TGTGCCAGCAGCGCAAACCTCCAGACTAGCGGGAGTAGGGATGAGCAGTTCTTC.

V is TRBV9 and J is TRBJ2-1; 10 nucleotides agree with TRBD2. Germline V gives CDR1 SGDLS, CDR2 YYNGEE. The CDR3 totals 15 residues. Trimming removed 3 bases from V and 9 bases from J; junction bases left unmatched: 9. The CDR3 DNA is TGTGCCAGCAGCGCAGTCCTTAGCGGGAGGAGTGAGCAGTTCTTC. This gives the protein CASSAVLSGRSEQFF. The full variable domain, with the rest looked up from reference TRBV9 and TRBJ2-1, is DSGVTQTPKHLITATGQRVTLRCSPRSGDLSVYWYQQSLDQGLQFLIQYYNGEERAKGNILERFSAQQFPDLHSELNLSSLELGDSALYFCASSAVLSGRSEQFFGPGTRLTVL.

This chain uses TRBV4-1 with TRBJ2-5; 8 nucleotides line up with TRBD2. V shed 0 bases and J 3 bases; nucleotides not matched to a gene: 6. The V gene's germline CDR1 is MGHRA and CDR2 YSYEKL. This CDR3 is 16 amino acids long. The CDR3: CASSQDGLAGKETQYF. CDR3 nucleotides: TGCGCCAGCAGCCAAGATGGCCTAGCGGGTAAAGAGACCCAGTACTTC.

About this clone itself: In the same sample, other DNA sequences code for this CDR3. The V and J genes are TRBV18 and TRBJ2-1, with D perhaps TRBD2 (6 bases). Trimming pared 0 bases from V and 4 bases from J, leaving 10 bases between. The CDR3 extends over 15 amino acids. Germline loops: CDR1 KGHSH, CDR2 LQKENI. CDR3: CASSPPSGRYNEQFF. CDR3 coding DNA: TGTGCCAGCTCACCACCGAGCGGGCGGTACAATGAGCAGTTCTTC.

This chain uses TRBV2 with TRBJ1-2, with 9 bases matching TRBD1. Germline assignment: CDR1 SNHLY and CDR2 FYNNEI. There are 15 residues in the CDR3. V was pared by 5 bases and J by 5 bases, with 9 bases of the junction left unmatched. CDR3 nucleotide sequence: TGTGCCAGCAGTCAGCCGGGACAGGGTCGGTATGGCTACACCTTC. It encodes CASSQPGQGRYGYTF.

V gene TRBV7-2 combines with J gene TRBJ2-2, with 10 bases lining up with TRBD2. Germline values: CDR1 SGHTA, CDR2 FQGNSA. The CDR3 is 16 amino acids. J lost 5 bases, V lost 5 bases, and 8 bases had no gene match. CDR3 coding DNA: TGTGCCAGCAGCAGCACTAGCGGGATAATGACCGGGGAGCTGTTTTTT. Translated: CASSSTSGIMTGELFF. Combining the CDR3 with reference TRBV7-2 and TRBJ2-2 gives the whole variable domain GAGVSQSPSNKVTEKGKDVELRCDPISGHTALYWYRQSLGQGLEFLIYFQGNSAPDKSGLPSDRFSAERTGGSVSTLTIQRTQQEDSAVYLCASSSTSGIMTGELFFGEGSRLTVL.

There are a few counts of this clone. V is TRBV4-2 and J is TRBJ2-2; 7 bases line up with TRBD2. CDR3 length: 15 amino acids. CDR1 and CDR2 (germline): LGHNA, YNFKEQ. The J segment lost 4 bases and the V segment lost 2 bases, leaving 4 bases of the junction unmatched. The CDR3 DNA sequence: TGTGCCAGCAGCCAACAGACTAGCTTCACCGGGGAGCTGTTTTTT. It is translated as CASSQQTSFTGELFF.